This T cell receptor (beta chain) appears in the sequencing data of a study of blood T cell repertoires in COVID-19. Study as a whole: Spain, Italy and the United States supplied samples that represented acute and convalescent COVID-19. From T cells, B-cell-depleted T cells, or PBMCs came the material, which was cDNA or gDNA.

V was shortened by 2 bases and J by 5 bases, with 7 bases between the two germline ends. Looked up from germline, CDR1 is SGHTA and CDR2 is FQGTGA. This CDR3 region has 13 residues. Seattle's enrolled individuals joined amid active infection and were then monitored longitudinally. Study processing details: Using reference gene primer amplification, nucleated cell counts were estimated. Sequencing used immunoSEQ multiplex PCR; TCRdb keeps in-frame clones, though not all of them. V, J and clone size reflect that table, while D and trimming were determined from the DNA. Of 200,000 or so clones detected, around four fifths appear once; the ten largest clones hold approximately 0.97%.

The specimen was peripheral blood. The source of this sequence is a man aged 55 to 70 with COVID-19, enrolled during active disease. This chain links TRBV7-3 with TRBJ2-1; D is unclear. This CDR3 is CASSLPRNNEQFF. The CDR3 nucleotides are TGTGCCAGCAGCTTACCTAGAAACAATGAGCAGTTCTTC.